One and the same sample provided the 16 T cell receptor beta chains below, sequenced in a study of blood T cell repertoires in COVID-19. Clones were read by immunoSEQ multiplex PCR, and TCRdb kept only the in-frame ones, dropping some. The sample holds 270,000 or so clones, 80% to 95% seen once. The sample taken for sequencing was PBMCs or T cells enriched from blood (not recorded which). The receptors come from a man in his forties who had been exposed to COVID-19.

This chain connects TRBV28 to TRBJ2-3; a possible D gene is TRBD2 (6 bases). Trimming left V 4 bases short and J 2 bases short, with 22 bases between. This CDR3 region has 18 residues. Germline V gene data show CDR1 as MDHEN and CDR2 as SYDVKM. The CDR3 region is CASSSPWAGLTNTDTQYF. The CDR3 DNA reads TGTGCCAGCAGTTCCCCGTGGGCGGGACTTACAAACACAGATACGCAGTATTTT.

The gene calls are TRBV6-5 and TRBJ1-2; possibly TRBD1 for D (6 bases). Germline values: CDR1 MNHEY, CDR2 SVGAGI. The CDR3 sequence is 16 residues long. V was cut by 0 bases and J by 4 bases, with 15 bases left in between. The CDR3 loop is CASSYSISRTAYGYTF. CDR3 nucleotide sequence: TGTGCCAGCAGTTACTCTATCTCTCGGACAGCCTATGGCTACACCTTC.

This chain uses TRBV19 with TRBJ1-3, with TRBD1 identical over 9 bases. With 5 bases clipped from V and 0 bases from J, the junction kept 2 bases outside the gene matches. The CDR3 is 15 residues long. Germline CDR1 is LNHDA and CDR2 is SQIVND (reference sequence). DNA of the CDR3: TGTGCCAGTAGTGCGACAGGGGGCTCTGGAAACACCATATATTTT. This codes for CASSATGGSGNTIYF.

The chain couples TRBV5-5 to TRBJ2-3; D not certain. Germline V gives CDR1 SGHKS, CDR2 YYEKEE (reference sequence). The CDR3 spans 15 residues. V lost 4 bases and J lost 5, with 17 bases in between. CDR3 nucleotide sequence: TGTGCCAGCAGCGCCTGGGCCAGGCTTAAAGATACGCAGTATTTT. Protein product: CASSAWARLKDTQYF. Supplemented by reference TRBV5-5 and TRBJ2-3, the full variable domain reads DAGVTQSPTHLIKTRGQQVTLRCSPISGHKSVSWYQQVLGQGPQFIFQYYEKEERGRGNFPDRFSARQFPNYSSELNVNALLLGDSALYLCASSAWARLKDTQYFGPGTRLTVL.

The chain employs TRBV10-3 and TRBJ2-7, with 9 bases lining up with TRBD2. The length of the CDR3 is 14 residues. Germline V gene lookup returns CDR1 ENHRY and CDR2 SYGVKD. V was pared by 6 bases and J by 0 bases, with 3 bases of the junction left unmatched. CDR3 protein: CAISRLADSYEQYF. As DNA, the CDR3 is TGTGCCATCAGCCGACTAGCGGACTCCTACGAGCAGTACTTC.

The chain links TRBV20-1 to TRBJ2-1; D unresolved. This CDR3 spans 11 amino acids. Germline V CDR1 and CDR2: DFQATT, SNEGSKA (reference sequence). V lost 2 bases, J lost 6 bases, and 5 bases lay in between. CDR3 nucleotides: TGCAGTGCTAGACTACCCAATGAGCAGTTCTTC. It encodes CSARLPNEQFF.

The chain couples TRBV29-1 to TRBJ1-2; 8 nucleotides line up with TRBD1. The CDR3 is 12 residues long. Germline CDR1 SQVTM, CDR2 ANQGSEA. CDR3 protein: CSITGGARGYTF. In nucleotides, the CDR3 is TGCAGTATTACAGGGGGGGCTCGAGGCTACACCTTC.

This clone was counted a single time. The V gene is TRBV19, the J gene TRBJ2-7, with D possibly matching TRBD1 (5 bases). Germline-derived CDR1 and CDR2 are LNHDA and SQIVND (reference sequence). With 1 base removed from V and 6 bases from J, the gap between germline ends came to 10 bases. The CDR3 runs to 13 residues. CDR3 nucleotides: TGTGCCAGTAGTATAGGACAGAGGCTCGAGCAGTACTTC. This gives the protein CASSIGQRLEQYF.

The CDR3 loop reads CASSQDGTGYGYTF. CDR3 DNA sequence: TGTGCCAGCAGCCAGGACGGAACGGGGTATGGCTACACCTTC. The chain uses TRBV5-4 and TRBJ1-2; no firm D call. With 4 bases removed from V and 5 bases from J, the gap between germline ends came to 15 bases. Germline lookup yields CDR1 SGHNT and CDR2 YYREEE (reference sequence). The length of the CDR3 is 14 residues.

The V gene is TRBV3-1 (or the pseudogene TRBV3-2), the J gene TRBJ2-1; D uncertain. CDR3 length: 13 residues. The germline V and J ends were trimmed by 3 bases and 8 bases, with 11 bases remaining between them. The germline V gene encodes CDR1 LGHDT and CDR2 YNNKEL (reference sequence). CDR3 bases: TGTGCCAGCAGCCAGCGGTCACGGTATGAGCAGTTCTTC. Amino acid sequence: CASSQRSRYEQFF.

CDR3 nucleotide sequence: TGTGCCAGCAGTCCGGGACTAGCAACCTACGAGCAGTACTTC. Amino acids: CASSPGLATYEQYF. This chain links TRBV6-5 with TRBJ2-7; 9 nucleotides agree with TRBD2. Trimming took 5 bases from V and 2 from J; bases not matched to a gene: 4. CDR3 length: 14 residues. In germline, CDR1 is MNHEY, CDR2 SVGAGI.

This rearrangement joins TRBV25-1 to TRBJ1-5, with D hard to call. V lost 2 bases to trimming and J lost 11 bases, with 10 bases between them. The CDR3 length is 12 residues. Germline V lookup: CDR1 MGHDK, CDR2 SYGVNS. CDR3: CASSEGFGAQHF. Written as DNA, the CDR3 is TGTGCCAGCAGTGAAGGGTTCGGGGCCCAGCATTTT.

Only one count was recorded for this clone. In nucleotides, the CDR3 is TGTGCCAGCACCGTAGGGGGACAGGGGAACACTGAAGCTTTCTTT. Translation gives CASTVGGQGNTEAFF. The chain recombines TRBV28 with TRBJ1-1; 9 nucleotides align to TRBD1. With 7 bases clipped from V and 1 base from J, the junction kept 7 bases outside the gene matches. Looked up from germline, CDR1 is MDHEN and CDR2 is SYDVKM. There are 15 residues in the CDR3.

This chain links TRBV19 with TRBJ1-5, with 8 bases aligning to TRBD1. This CDR3 region has 16 residues. The germline CDR1 and CDR2 sequences are LNHDA and SQIVND (reference sequence). The V gene end was trimmed by 7 bases and the J gene end by 3 bases; junction bases not matched to a gene: 11. This chain's CDR3 is CASTPPPGGVNQPQHF. The CDR3 DNA reads TGTGCCAGTACCCCCCCTCCAGGGGGCGTCAATCAGCCCCAGCATTTT.

The chain joins TRBV7-8 to TRBJ2-2; weak D call: TRBD1 (6 bases). Per the germline V gene, CDR1 is SGHVS and CDR2 is FQNEAQ. This CDR3 has 16 residues. V was pared by 4 bases and J by 0 bases, with 12 bases between. The DNA for the CDR3 is TGTGCCAGCAGCTCACTCAGGGGTACGAACACCGGGGAGCTGTTTTTT. This encodes CASSSLRGTNTGELFF.

V usage is TRBV7-9 and J usage is TRBJ2-1, with D possibly matching TRBD1 (6 bases). The CDR3 is made up of 18 amino acids. The V and J ends lost 4 bases and 5 bases respectively, with 24 bases between them. CDR1 is SEHNR, CDR2 FQNEAQ, per germline (reference sequence). CDR3 DNA: TGTGCCAGCAGCTGGAAAAAAATACAGGGACGAGATGACAATGAGCAGTTCTTC. The encoded protein is CASSWKKIQGRDDNEQFF.